This TCR beta chain is from a study of blood T cell repertoires in COVID-19. Study at large: The samples span acute and convalescent COVID-19 from the United States, Italy and Spain. From T cells, B-cell-depleted T cells, or PBMCs came the material, which was cDNA or gDNA.

Methods used by the authors: From reference gene primer amplification, estimates of nucleated cell counts were derived. Data came from immunoSEQ multiplex PCR; TCRdb stores just in-frame clones and leaves some out. V and J calls and clone size are given by that table; D and trimming were obtained from the DNA. The repertoire includes about 180,000 clones, 80% to 85% of them detected once, and 6% to 8% sits in the top ten. The sample taken for sequencing was peripheral blood. The origin of this receptor is a woman in her 70s with COVID-19, enrolled during active disease.

CDR3 nucleotide sequence: TGTGCCAGCAGTTTAATCGGGGGGACTTACGAGCAGTACTTC. It encodes CASSLIGGTYEQYF. The rearrangement uses TRBV27 and TRBJ2-7; 7 nucleotides align to TRBD2. The CDR3 contains 14 residues. After removal of 2 bases from V and 4 bases from J, the junction contained 5 bases not matched to a gene. Germline V lookup: CDR1 MNHEY, CDR2 SMNVEV (reference sequence).